This section outlines one TCR beta chain sequence together with its context. Original analysis: The assay estimated nucleated cells by amplifying reference gene primers. This table comes from immunoSEQ multiplex PCR, and its TCRdb copy is limited to in-frame clones, with some not included. V and J calls plus clone size are reproduced from that table; the DNA served to infer D and trimming. The table has approximately 210,000 clones, 80% to 85% seen once. This entry is derived from a study of blood T cell repertoires in COVID-19. Study overall: The samples span acute and convalescent COVID-19 from the United States, Italy and Spain. PBMCs, B-cell-depleted T cells, or T cells provided the cDNA or gDNA that made up the material.

V lost 1 base to trimming and J lost 0 bases, with 9 bases between them. Germline V gene lookup returns CDR1 SGHNT and CDR2 YENEEA. The CDR3 consists of 16 residues. The clonotype originates from a man aged 30 to 39 with active or convalescent COVID-19. The sequenced material came from peripheral blood. The chain uses TRBV11-3 and TRBJ1-4; D gene uncertain. The CDR3 sequence: CASSLVAGATNEKLFF. Written as DNA, the CDR3 is TGTGCCAGCAGCTTAGTGGCCGGAGCAACTAATGAAAAACTGTTTTTT.